The table lists the clone carrying this T cell receptor (beta chain) with many counts. Its matching antigen is unknown. The data belong to a study of T cells in Graves' hyperthyroidism and ophthalmopathy. Study results and limitations: The majority of expanded thyroid clonotypes above 0.001 also appeared in blood.

The investigators amplified TCR beta CDR3 regions from RNA transcripts. The HTBI primer set drove a first-round RT-PCR of the TCR CDR3. In TCRdb, the multiplex PCR reads were re-called with MiXCR into one record per CDR3 protein. The profile covers hundreds of thousands of distinct CDR3 sequences, with 38% appearing a single time and 7.5% to 9.5% taken by the ten largest. The sample comprised blood. This clonotype originated in a man aged 18 to 35 with Graves' hyperthyroidism.

CDR3 sequence (DNA): TGCAGTGCTAGAGCGGGCGGCGAGCAGTACTTC. Translated, it gives CSARAGGEQYF. The V and J genes are TRBV20-1 and TRBJ2-7; D unresolved. The CDR3 has 11 residues. The germline V gene encodes CDR1 DFQATT and CDR2 SNEGSKA (reference sequence). V dropped 1 base and J dropped 6 bases, with 7 bases sitting between them.